This T cell receptor beta chain originates from a study of beta chain features in type 1 diabetes. Trimming took off 6 bases at V and 6 bases at J, with 15 bases between the two ends. The V gene's germline CDR1 is SQVTM and CDR2 ANQGSEA. CDR3 length: 13 residues. Every bit of the isolated RNA underwent reverse transcription, so sequencing read expressed TCRB transcripts. Assay: immunoSEQ multiplex PCR; the TCRdb copy retains only in-frame clones and omits some. The sample yields 300,000 or so clones, around 9.3% seen once. Regarding the study as a whole: Moderately but significantly shorter TCRB CDR3s were found in Type 1 diabetes patients in all four CD4+ subsets.

Concerning this clone: Its specificity is not known.

This chain links TRBV29-1 with TRBJ1-5, with D perhaps matching TRBD1 (6 bases). The source of this sequence is a man under 40 with type 1 diabetes. The sample taken for sequencing was central memory CD4+ T cells from blood. The CDR3 here is CSVAGGGGQPQHF. The CDR3 DNA sequence: TGCAGCGTGGCCGGTGGGGGCGGTCAGCCCCAGCATTTT.